Shown below are 21 T cell receptor beta chains from a single sample sequenced in a study of cytomegalovirus exposure and HLA in healthy donors. 60 Vbeta and 13 Jbeta primers were used in PCR. The method was immunoSEQ multiplex PCR; TCRdb's version includes in-frame clones alone and lacks a portion of them. This table holds roughly 150,000 clones, approximately 68% found once. Sequencing was performed on PBMCs. These receptors were collected from a man aged 35 to 55 in good health and CMV-seronegative.

V and J are TRBV21-1 and TRBJ2-7; the table's D call, TRBD1, was not checked against the DNA. TRBV21-1 is noted as a pseudogene. CDR3 size: 17 residues. CDR3 sequence (DNA): TGTGCCAGCAGCAAGTTTGACGACAGGGGTCATTCCTACGAGCAGTACTTC. Translation gives CASSKFDDRGHSYEQYF.

The V call is TRBV19, the J call TRBJ2-7, with D possibly matching TRBD2 (6 bases). Trimming removed 4 bases from V and 7 bases from J, with 14 bases in between. The CDR3 is made up of 13 amino acids. Germline V CDR1 and CDR2: LNHDA, SQIVND (reference sequence). The CDR3 here is CASSTLSGLEQYF. DNA for the CDR3: TGTGCCAGTAGTACCCTCTCCGGACTAGAGCAGTACTTC.

This sequence joins TRBV18 and TRBJ1-4, with D maybe TRBD1 (5 bases). The CDR3 has 14 residues. V dropped 8 bases and J dropped 6 bases, with 16 bases sitting between them. Germline V CDR1 and CDR2: KGHSH, LQKENI. The CDR3: CASAPLRGDEKLFF. The CDR3 region has the DNA TGTGCCAGCGCCCCCCTGCGGGGCGATGAAAAACTGTTTTTT.

On this clone: Sequence at one end of the junction differs from germline and may be a read error. The CDR3 protein is CASSSKDRGGIPQNF. In DNA, the CDR3 is TGTGCCAGCAGTTCAAAGGACAGGGGTGGAATTCCCCAGAATTTT. The chain has TRBV28 and TRBJ1-5; the match to TRBD1 covers 9 bases. The germline gives CDR1 MDHEN, CDR2 SYDVKM. The CDR3 sequence is 15 residues long.

This clone was counted a few times. The rearrangement links TRBV11-3 to TRBJ1-1; D uncertain. The CDR3 has 13 amino acids. V lost 2 bases to trimming and J lost 4 bases, with 8 bases between them. The germline CDR1 and CDR2 sequences are SGHNT and YENEEA. CDR3 DNA: TGTGCCAGCAGCTTAAAAGGGAGCACTGAAGCTTTCTTT. Encoded protein: CASSLKGSTEAFF.

V usage is TRBV28 and J usage is TRBJ2-5; no firm D call. V dropped 6 bases and J dropped 1 base, with 12 bases sitting between them. The CDR3 runs to 14 residues. Looked up from germline, CDR1 is MDHEN and CDR2 is SYDVKM. As DNA, the CDR3 is TGTGCCAGCAGCTCCCCCAGAACCCAAGAGACCCAGTACTTC. Translating it yields CASSSPRTQETQYF.

This rearrangement joins TRBV27 to TRBJ2-7, with 10 bases lining up with TRBD1. The CDR3 contains 14 residues. Germline V gene sequence: CDR1 MNHEY, CDR2 SMNVEV (reference sequence). The junction had 2 bases not matched to a gene; V was cut back by 4 bases and J by 2 bases. This CDR3 is CASSSDRGTYEQYF. The CDR3 DNA reads as TGTGCCAGCAGTTCGGACAGGGGGACCTACGAGCAGTACTTC.

J is TRBJ1-2 and V is TRBV6-6, with D uncertain. CDR1 is MNHNY and CDR2 is SVGAGI in the germline V gene (reference sequence). The CDR3 sequence is 14 residues long. V dropped 1 base and J dropped 1 base, with 7 bases sitting between them. CDR3 loop: CASSYWPINYGYTF. CDR3 DNA: TGTGCCAGCAGTTACTGGCCGATTAACTATGGCTACACCTTC.

This chain connects TRBV5-1 to TRBJ1-1; weak D call: TRBD1 (5 bases). The CDR3 length is 14 residues. Trimming cost V 0 bases and J 5 bases, with 11 bases left between them. In germline, CDR1 is SGHRS, CDR2 YFSETQ. The CDR3 bases are TGCGCCAGCAGCTTGGGGGGAAGGGGTACTGAAGCTTTCTTT. Translated: CASSLGGRGTEAFF.

The V call is TRBV11-3, the J call TRBJ1-5; D ambiguous. With 4 bases removed from V and 3 bases from J, the gap between germline ends came to 13 bases. Germline lookup yields CDR1 SGHNT and CDR2 YENEEA. CDR3 length: 15 amino acids. The CDR3 DNA follows: TGTGCCAGCAGCTCGGGAAATGACTTCAATCAGCCCCAGCATTTT. Protein: CASSSGNDFNQPQHF.

The rearrangement joins TRBV6-5 to TRBJ1-5, with TRBD1 as a possible D gene (6 bases). Deletions cut 2 bases from V and 2 bases from J, with 10 bases between. Per germline, CDR1 MNHEY and CDR2 SVGAGI. This CDR3 comprises 15 residues. The CDR3 nucleotides read TGTGCCAGCAGTTACACAGGGTCTGGCAATCAGCCCCAGCATTTT. Its protein is CASSYTGSGNQPQHF.

The chain couples TRBV9 to TRBJ1-2, with a tentative D call TRBD1 (5 bases). The germline V and J ends were trimmed by 6 bases and 2 bases, with 20 bases remaining between them. The CDR3 runs 16 residues. CDR1 and CDR2 from the germline V gene are SGDLS and YYNGEE. The chain's CDR3 is CASKSGGSLPNYGYTF. CDR3 DNA sequence: TGTGCCAGCAAGAGTGGGGGGAGCTTACCCAACTATGGCTACACCTTC.

The genes are TRBV5-6 and TRBJ1-6, with 7 bases lining up with TRBD1. Trimming took 2 bases from V and 2 from J; bases not matched to a gene: 10. CDR3 length: 18 amino acids. Germline CDR1 reads SGHDT; CDR2 reads YYEEEE. The CDR3 nucleotides read TGTGCCAGCAGCTTTAAATCTGGACAGGAGACCTATAATTCACCCCTCCACTTT. Translating it yields CASSFKSGQETYNSPLHF.

The chain joins TRBV7-9 to TRBJ2-5; D gene ambiguous. V shed 5 bases and J shed 5 bases, with 6 bases lying between them. CDR1 is SEHNR, CDR2 FQNEAQ, per germline (reference sequence). The CDR3 is 11 amino acids. The DNA for the CDR3 is TGTGCCAGCAGCCCCCTTGAGACCCAGTACTTC. This gives the protein CASSPLETQYF.

The chain carries TRBV9 and TRBJ2-1; a possible D gene is TRBD2 (6 bases). With 4 bases removed from V and 3 bases from J, the gap between germline ends came to 8 bases. Germline CDR1 and CDR2: SGDLS and YYNGEE. The CDR3 consists of 13 residues. The DNA for the CDR3 is TGTGCCAGCAGCAGGACTAACTACAATGAGCAGTTCTTC. Translated, it gives CASSRTNYNEQFF.

The chain combines TRBV7-9 with TRBJ1-5; the D gene is possibly TRBD1 (6 bases). V was shortened by 5 bases and J by 6 bases, with 23 bases between the two germline ends. The CDR3 runs 17 residues. From germline, CDR1 is SEHNR and CDR2 FQNEAQ (reference sequence). The CDR3 nucleotides are TGTGCCAGCAGCCCCATCCAAGGGGGGGCTTTGGTTCAGCCCCAGCATTTT. It codes for CASSPIQGGALVQPQHF.

The V gene is TRBV4-1, the J gene TRBJ1-1; D not resolved. Trimming took 3 bases from V and 4 from J, leaving 18 bases between them. The CDR3 has 16 residues. Germline V CDR1 and CDR2: MGHRA, YSYEKL. In nucleotides, the CDR3 is TGCGCCAGCAGCCATCGGCCCGGCGGGGTCGGCACTGAAGCTTTCTTT. Encoded protein: CASSHRPGGVGTEAFF.

This chain joins TRBV7-3 and TRBJ2-5, with D tentatively TRBD2 (6 bases). The germline V and J ends were trimmed by 2 bases and 4 bases, with 8 bases remaining between them. CDR1 and CDR2 (germline): SGHTA, FQGTGA. The CDR3 extends over 13 amino acids. The CDR3 region is CASSLGRRETQYF. The CDR3 DNA follows: TGTGCCAGCAGCTTAGGGAGGAGAGAGACCCAGTACTTC.

This chain joins TRBV6-5 and TRBJ1-3, with D uncertain. The CDR3 totals 11 residues. The germline V gene has CDR1 MNHEY and CDR2 SVGAGI. Deletions cut 6 bases from V and 3 bases from J, with 3 bases between. The CDR3 here is CASSNGNTIYF. In DNA, the CDR3 is TGTGCCAGCAGCAATGGAAACACCATATATTTT.

This clone has a handful of counts. J is TRBJ2-2 and V is TRBV27, with 7 positions matching TRBD1. The junction had 5 bases not matched to a gene; V was cut back by 4 bases and J by 6 bases. Germline V gene sequence: CDR1 MNHEY, CDR2 SMNVEV (reference sequence). The CDR3 extends over 14 amino acids. CDR3 protein: CASSWGTGAGELFF. DNA for the CDR3: TGTGCCAGCAGTTGGGGAACAGGGGCCGGGGAGCTGTTTTTT.

The chain carries TRBV5-1 and TRBJ2-1; 12 nucleotides align to TRBD1. Losses at the gene ends were 5 bases for V and 8 bases for J; bases not matched to a gene: 8. Germline lookup yields CDR1 SGHRS and CDR2 YFSETQ. CDR3 length: 15 amino acids. In DNA form, the CDR3 reads TGCGCCAGCAGAGCCCGGGACAGGGGGCGCGATGAGCAGTTCTTC. Translation: CASRARDRGRDEQFF.